The 24 T cell receptor beta chains below were found in one sample sequenced in a study of chemoradiotherapy in HPV16-positive cancers. Using immunoSEQ multiplex PCR, the repertoire was profiled, and TCRdb retains in-frame clones only, with some absent. The table includes 13,000 to 15,000 clones, more than 75% detected once. The sample here was blood, taken from a patient who underwent chemoradiotherapy. These receptor sequences come from a human donor with HPV-associated anogenital cancer.

CDR3 sequence: CASSLTWEDEQYF. The DNA of the CDR3 is TGTGCCAGCAGCCTCACCTGGGAGGACGAGCAGTACTTC. V usage is TRBV28 and J usage is TRBJ2-7, with a possible D match to TRBD2 (6 bases). The CDR3 is 13 residues long. V gave up 6 bases and J gave up 5 bases, with 14 bases separating them. Germline CDR1 reads MDHEN; CDR2 reads SYDVKM. Full variable domain (rest looked up from reference TRBV28 and TRBJ2-7): DVKVTQSSRYLVKRTGEKVFLECVQDMDHENMFWYRQDPGLGLRLIYFSYDVKMKEKGDIPEGYSVSREKKERFSLILESASTNQTSMYLCASSLTWEDEQYFGPGTRLTVT.

The V call is TRBV11-3, the J call TRBJ1-6; 7 nucleotides agree with TRBD1. Germline trimming cut 5 bases from V and 7 bases from J; bases unmatched to any gene: 11. This CDR3 contains 16 residues. Germline CDR1 SGHNT, CDR2 YENEEA. CDR3 nucleotide sequence: TGTGCCAGCAGCCAAGGACAGGCAATAAGGAATTCACCCCTCCACTTT. Protein sequence: CASSQGQAIRNSPLHF.

The chain links TRBV6-6 to TRBJ1-2, with unresolved D. This CDR3 has 14 amino acids. Between the trimmed V and J ends, which lost 5 bases and 0 bases, there was a span of 10 bases. Germline assignment: CDR1 MNHNY and CDR2 SVGAGI (reference sequence). CDR3 sequence: CASSHTLSNYGYTF. In DNA, the CDR3 is TGTGCCAGCAGTCACACCCTTTCTAACTATGGCTACACCTTC.

V is TRBV7-2 and J is TRBJ1-2, with TRBD1 identical over 9 bases. The CDR3 contains 17 residues. Looked up from germline, CDR1 is SGHTA and CDR2 is FQGNSA. J lost 8 bases, V lost 5 bases, and 18 bases had no gene match. The CDR3 nucleotides read TGTGCCAGCAGCGCCGGGACAGGGACCGCTGGGATGGGGGGCTACACCTTC. It codes for CASSAGTGTAGMGGYTF.

With regard to this clone: Other DNA sequences in the sample encode the same CDR3. This rearrangement joins TRBV7-9 to TRBJ2-5; no reliable D call. CDR1 and CDR2 from the germline V gene are SEHNR and FQNEAQ (reference sequence). The CDR3 covers 11 residues. V was cut by 5 bases and J by 2 bases, with 3 bases left in between. As DNA, the CDR3 is TGTGCCAGCAGCCTACAAGAGACCCAGTACTTC. Amino acids: CASSLQETQYF.

The rearrangement links TRBV9 to TRBJ2-1, with D unresolved. There are 14 residues in the CDR3. The V end lost 6 bases, the J end lost 3 bases, and 13 bases lay between the germline ends. CDR1 is SGDLS and CDR2 is YYNGEE in the germline V gene. Here the CDR3 reads CASNVGQVYNEQFF. In DNA, the CDR3 is TGTGCCAGCAATGTTGGGCAGGTCTACAATGAGCAGTTCTTC.

This clone was detected once. The genes are TRBV11-3 and TRBJ2-1, with unresolved D. This CDR3 is 12 amino acids long. Germline V gene data show CDR1 as SGHNT and CDR2 as YENEEA. V was shortened by 3 bases and J by 3 bases, with 3 bases between the two germline ends. The CDR3: CASSLGYNEQFF. The DNA of the CDR3 is TGTGCCAGCAGCTTGGGCTACAATGAGCAGTTCTTC.

The chain couples TRBV2 to TRBJ2-2, with a tentative D call TRBD1 (5 bases). V was cut by 2 bases and J by 0 bases, with 10 bases left in between. From germline, CDR1 is SNHLY and CDR2 FYNNEI. The CDR3 extends over 16 amino acids. In DNA, the CDR3 is TGTGCCAGCAGTGAAATGGCAGGGTCGAACACCGGGGAGCTGTTTTTT. This encodes CASSEMAGSNTGELFF. Full variable domain (rest looked up from reference TRBV2 and TRBJ2-2): EPEVTQTPSHQVTQMGQEVILRCVPISNHLYFYWYRQILGQKVEFLVSFYNNEISEKSEIFDDQFSVERPDGSNFTLKIRSTKLEDSAMYFCASSEMAGSNTGELFFGEGSRLTVL.

This chain uses TRBV5-1 with TRBJ2-7, with 7 nucleotides matching TRBD2. The junction had 3 bases not matched to a gene; V was cut back by 1 base and J by 2 bases. From germline, CDR1 is SGHRS and CDR2 YFSETQ. CDR3 length: 14 residues. The CDR3 protein is CASSLFGGTYEQYF. CDR3 bases: TGCGCCAGCAGCTTGTTCGGGGGGACCTACGAGCAGTACTTC.

Here the CDR3 DNA reads TGTGCCAGCAGCTCCGATAGCGGGATCGGATATCAAGAGACCCAGTACTTC. Protein product: CASSSDSGIGYQETQYF. The chain recombines TRBV5-6 with TRBJ2-5, with TRBD2 identical over 8 bases. The J segment lost 2 bases and the V segment lost 3 bases, leaving 12 bases of the junction unmatched. CDR1 and CDR2 from the germline V gene are SGHDT and YYEEEE. There are 17 residues in the CDR3.

V usage is TRBV7-6 and J usage is TRBJ2-1, with 10 positions matching TRBD2. Germline lookup yields CDR1 SGHVS and CDR2 FNYEAQ. V lost 4 bases, J lost 2 bases, and 5 bases stayed unmatched. This CDR3 contains 16 residues. The CDR3 protein is CASSSRLAGAYNEQFF. CDR3 bases: TGTGCCAGCAGCTCCCGCCTAGCGGGGGCCTACAATGAGCAGTTCTTC.

The chain joins TRBV27 to TRBJ2-2; D perhaps matches TRBD1 (5 bases). V lost 6 bases, J lost 7 bases, and 15 bases lay in between. This CDR3 contains 14 residues. Per germline, CDR1 MNHEY and CDR2 SMNVEV (reference sequence). The CDR3 loop reads CASSTGPQDGELFF. CDR3 nucleotides: TGTGCCAGCAGCACAGGACCTCAGGACGGGGAGCTGTTTTTT.

The chain combines TRBV2 with TRBJ2-5; 7 positions agree with TRBD2. V shed 5 bases and J 2 bases; nucleotides not matched to a gene: 2. The CDR3 is made up of 13 amino acids. Germline values: CDR1 SNHLY, CDR2 FYNNEI. The CDR3 spells CASSSSGQETQYF. The CDR3 region has the DNA TGTGCCAGCAGTTCTAGCGGACAAGAGACCCAGTACTTC.

CDR3 DNA: TGTGCCAGTCGCGGGGGGGCCAGAGAGACCCAGTACTTC. This translates into CASRGGARETQYF. The rearrangement links TRBV19 to TRBJ2-5; TRBD2 matches at 9 bases. CDR3 length: 13 residues. V shed 8 bases, J shed 4 bases, and the junction held 5 bases outside the gene matches. Germline V gives CDR1 LNHDA, CDR2 SQIVND (reference sequence). The complete variable domain, with remaining parts taken from reference TRBV19 and TRBJ2-5, reads DGGITQSPKYLFRKEGQNVTLSCEQNLNHDAMYWYRQDPGQGLRLIYYSQIVNDFQKGDIAEGYSVSREKKESFPLTVTSAQKNPTAFYLCASRGGARETQYFGPGTRLLVL.

This clone was seen only once. CDR3 nucleotide sequence: TGTGCCAGCAGCTCTCGGGACAGGGGGTACTATGGCTACACCTTC. Protein product: CASSSRDRGYYGYTF. The chain couples TRBV7-9 to TRBJ1-2, with 11 bases aligning to TRBD1. CDR1 and CDR2 from the germline V gene are SEHNR and FQNEAQ (reference sequence). J gave up 3 bases and V 4 bases, and 4 bases lay outside the gene matches. This CDR3 has 15 amino acids.

This chain uses TRBV4-3 with TRBJ2-1; 15 bases map to TRBD2. CDR1 LGHNA and CDR2 YSLEER come from the germline V gene. The CDR3 consists of 17 residues. V lost 3 bases, J lost 7 bases, and 7 bases stayed unmatched. This chain's CDR3 is CASSQGGLAGGTNEQFF. The CDR3, as DNA: TGCGCCAGCAGCCAGGGTGGACTAGCGGGGGGGACAAATGAGCAGTTCTTC.

The CDR3 region is CASSLRTGYYGYTF. The CDR3 DNA sequence: TGCGCCAGCAGCTTACGGACAGGGTACTATGGCTACACCTTC. The J gene is TRBJ1-2, the V gene TRBV5-1, with 8 nucleotides matching TRBD1. Germline trimming cut 2 bases from V and 3 bases from J; bases unmatched to any gene: 3. The CDR3 extends over 14 amino acids. CDR1 and CDR2 from the germline V gene are SGHRS and YFSETQ.

V gene TRBV19 combines with J gene TRBJ1-1, with no clear D. The CDR3 runs 15 residues. The germline CDR1 and CDR2 sequences are LNHDA and SQIVND (reference sequence). The ends were cut back, 7 bases at V and 0 bases at J, with 15 bases in the middle. The CDR3 DNA reads as TGTGCCAGTAAGGAAAGGCTGCTATTGAACACTGAAGCTTTCTTT. Protein sequence: CASKERLLLNTEAFF.

The CDR3 is CASSLDRGGPSDTQYF. DNA for the CDR3: TGCGCCAGCAGCTTGGACCGGGGGGGGCCTTCAGATACGCAGTATTTT. The chain joins TRBV5-1 to TRBJ2-3, with TRBD2 matching over 8 bases. The CDR3 totals 16 residues. V was pared by 0 bases and J by 4 bases, with 7 bases of the junction left unmatched. The V gene's germline CDR1 is SGHRS and CDR2 YFSETQ.

This clone was counted a few times. The chain has TRBV7-3 and TRBJ2-2, with D uncertain. CDR1 and CDR2 from the germline V gene are SGHTA and FQGTGA. The length of the CDR3 is 12 residues. The germline V and J ends were trimmed by 5 bases and 5 bases, with 6 bases remaining between them. Written as DNA, the CDR3 is TGTGCCAGCAGCCCAACAACCGGGGAGCTGTTTTTT. This codes for CASSPTTGELFF.

The V call is TRBV10-3, the J call TRBJ2-7, with 8 bases fitting TRBD1. With 0 bases clipped from V and 3 bases from J, the junction kept 10 bases outside the gene matches. There are 17 residues in the CDR3. Germline assignment: CDR1 ENHRY and CDR2 SYGVKD. The CDR3 reads CAISESGEQGVGYEQYF. CDR3 sequence (DNA): TGTGCCATCAGTGAGTCGGGGGAACAGGGGGTAGGCTACGAGCAGTACTTC.

V gene TRBV7-2 combines with J gene TRBJ1-2, with D tentatively TRBD1 (5 bases). The CDR3 is 15 residues long. CDR1 is SGHTA and CDR2 is FQGNSA in the germline V gene. Trimming took 1 base from V and 2 from J, leaving 11 bases between them. The CDR3 here is CASSLDPGPNYGYTF. CDR3 coding DNA: TGTGCCAGCAGCTTAGATCCGGGGCCGAACTATGGCTACACCTTC.

The chain carries TRBV30 and TRBJ1-5, with 7 bases aligning to TRBD1. Trimming removed 5 bases from V and 6 bases from J; junction bases left unmatched: 7. The CDR3 length is 13 residues. Germline assignment: CDR1 GTSNPN and CDR2 SVGIG (reference sequence). Here the CDR3 reads CAWSRGRTQPQHF. The CDR3, as DNA: TGTGCCTGGTCGAGGGGGCGGACTCAGCCCCAGCATTTT.

This clone occurred once. This rearrangement joins TRBV7-9 to TRBJ1-1, with D possibly TRBD1 on 5 matching bases. V was cut by 5 bases and J by 4 bases, with 14 bases left in between. The germline V gene encodes CDR1 SEHNR and CDR2 FQNEAQ (reference sequence). The CDR3 is made up of 14 amino acids. The CDR3 region has the DNA TGTGCCAGCAGCAAGGCGGGGGAAGGCACTGAAGCTTTCTTT. Residues: CASSKAGEGTEAFF. Supplemented by reference TRBV7-9 and TRBJ1-1, the full variable domain reads DTGVSQNPRHKITKRGQNVTFRCDPISEHNRLYWYRQTLGQGPEFLTYFQNEAQLEKSRLLSDRFSAERPKGSFSTLEIQRTEQGDSAMYLCASSKAGEGTEAFFGQGTRLTVV.